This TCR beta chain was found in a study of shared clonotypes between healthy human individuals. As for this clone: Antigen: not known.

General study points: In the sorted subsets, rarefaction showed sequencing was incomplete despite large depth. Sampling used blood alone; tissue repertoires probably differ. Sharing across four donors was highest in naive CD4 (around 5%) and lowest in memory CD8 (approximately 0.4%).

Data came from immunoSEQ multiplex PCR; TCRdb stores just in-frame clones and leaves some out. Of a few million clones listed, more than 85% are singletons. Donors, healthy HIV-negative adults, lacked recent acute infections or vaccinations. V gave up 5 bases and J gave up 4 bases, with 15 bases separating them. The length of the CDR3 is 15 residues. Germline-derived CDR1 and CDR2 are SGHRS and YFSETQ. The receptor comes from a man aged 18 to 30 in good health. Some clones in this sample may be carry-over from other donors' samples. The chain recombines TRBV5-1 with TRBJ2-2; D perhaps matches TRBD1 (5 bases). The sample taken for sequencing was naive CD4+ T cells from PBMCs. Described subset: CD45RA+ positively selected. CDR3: CASSIAGMGTGELFF. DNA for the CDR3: TGCGCCAGCAGTATTGCAGGGATGGGCACCGGGGAGCTGTTTTTT.